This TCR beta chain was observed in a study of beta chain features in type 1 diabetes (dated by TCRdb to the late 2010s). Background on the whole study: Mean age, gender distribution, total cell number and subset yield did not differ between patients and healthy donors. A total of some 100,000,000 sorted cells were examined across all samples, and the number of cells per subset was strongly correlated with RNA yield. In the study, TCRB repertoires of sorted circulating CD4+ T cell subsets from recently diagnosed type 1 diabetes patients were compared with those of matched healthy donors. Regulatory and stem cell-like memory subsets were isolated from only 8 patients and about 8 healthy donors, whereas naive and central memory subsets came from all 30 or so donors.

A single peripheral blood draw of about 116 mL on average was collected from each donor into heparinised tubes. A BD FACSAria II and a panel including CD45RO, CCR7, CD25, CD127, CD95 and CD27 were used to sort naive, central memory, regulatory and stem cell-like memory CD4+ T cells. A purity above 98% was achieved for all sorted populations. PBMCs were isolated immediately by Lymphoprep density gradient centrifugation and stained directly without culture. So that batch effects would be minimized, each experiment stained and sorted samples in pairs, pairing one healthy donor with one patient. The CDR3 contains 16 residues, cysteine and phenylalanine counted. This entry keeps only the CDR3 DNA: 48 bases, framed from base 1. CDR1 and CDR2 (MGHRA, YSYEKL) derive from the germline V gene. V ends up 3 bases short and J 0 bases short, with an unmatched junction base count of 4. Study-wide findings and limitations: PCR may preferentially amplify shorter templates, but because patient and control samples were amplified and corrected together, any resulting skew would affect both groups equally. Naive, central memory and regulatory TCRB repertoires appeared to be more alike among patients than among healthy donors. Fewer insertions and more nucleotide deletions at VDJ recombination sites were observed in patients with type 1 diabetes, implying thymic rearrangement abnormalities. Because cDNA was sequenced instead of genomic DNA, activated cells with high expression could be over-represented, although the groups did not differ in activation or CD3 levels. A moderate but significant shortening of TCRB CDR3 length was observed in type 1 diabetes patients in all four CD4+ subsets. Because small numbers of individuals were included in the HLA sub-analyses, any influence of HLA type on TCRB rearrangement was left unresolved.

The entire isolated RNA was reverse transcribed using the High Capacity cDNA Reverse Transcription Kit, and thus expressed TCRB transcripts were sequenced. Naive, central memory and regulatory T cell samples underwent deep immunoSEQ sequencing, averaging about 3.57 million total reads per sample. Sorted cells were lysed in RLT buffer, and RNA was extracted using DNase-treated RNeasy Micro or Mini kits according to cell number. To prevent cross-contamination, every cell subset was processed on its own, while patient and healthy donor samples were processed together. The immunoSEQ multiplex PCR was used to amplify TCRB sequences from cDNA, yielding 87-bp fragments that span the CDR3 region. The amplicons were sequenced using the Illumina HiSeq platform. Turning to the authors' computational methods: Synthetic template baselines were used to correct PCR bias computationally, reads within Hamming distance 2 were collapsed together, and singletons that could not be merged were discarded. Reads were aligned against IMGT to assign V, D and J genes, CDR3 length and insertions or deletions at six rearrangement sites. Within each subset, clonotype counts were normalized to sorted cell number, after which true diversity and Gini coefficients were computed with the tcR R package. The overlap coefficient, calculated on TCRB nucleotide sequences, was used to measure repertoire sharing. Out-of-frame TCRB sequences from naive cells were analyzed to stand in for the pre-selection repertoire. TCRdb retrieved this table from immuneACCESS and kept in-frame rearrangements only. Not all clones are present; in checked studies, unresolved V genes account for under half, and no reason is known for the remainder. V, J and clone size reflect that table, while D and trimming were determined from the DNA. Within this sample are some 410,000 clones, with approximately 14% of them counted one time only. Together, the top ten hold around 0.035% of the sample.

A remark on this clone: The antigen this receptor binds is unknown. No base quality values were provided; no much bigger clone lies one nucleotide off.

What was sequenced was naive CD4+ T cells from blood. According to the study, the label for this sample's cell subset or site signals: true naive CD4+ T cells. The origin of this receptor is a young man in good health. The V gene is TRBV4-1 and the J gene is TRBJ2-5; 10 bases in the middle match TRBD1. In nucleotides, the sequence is TGCGCCAGCAGCCACTGGGGACAGGGGCACCAAGAGACCCAGTACTTC. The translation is CASSHWGQGHQETQYF.